The clone carrying this T cell receptor (beta chain) was counted once. Other nucleotide sequences from this sample produce the same CDR3. V was cut by 1 base and J by 1 base, with 4 bases left in between. This CDR3 is built from 13 residues. CDR1 is LGHNA, CDR2 YNFKEQ, per germline. Some clones are missing from TCRdb's copy, which holds only in-frame ones; the method was immunoSEQ multiplex PCR. The data show over 35,000 clones, less than 95% seen once. The data are from a study of T cell changes during pregnancy in multiple sclerosis. The V and J genes are TRBV4-2 and TRBJ2-5; D is unresolved. This sample comprised CD4+ T cells from peripheral blood mononuclear cells, obtained in the first trimester of pregnancy. The clonotype originates from a female donor in good health, enrolled as a control in a pregnancy study. Here the CDR3 reads CASSQGLQETQYF. The DNA for the CDR3 is TGTGCCAGCAGCCAAGGACTCCAAGAGACCCAGTACTTC.